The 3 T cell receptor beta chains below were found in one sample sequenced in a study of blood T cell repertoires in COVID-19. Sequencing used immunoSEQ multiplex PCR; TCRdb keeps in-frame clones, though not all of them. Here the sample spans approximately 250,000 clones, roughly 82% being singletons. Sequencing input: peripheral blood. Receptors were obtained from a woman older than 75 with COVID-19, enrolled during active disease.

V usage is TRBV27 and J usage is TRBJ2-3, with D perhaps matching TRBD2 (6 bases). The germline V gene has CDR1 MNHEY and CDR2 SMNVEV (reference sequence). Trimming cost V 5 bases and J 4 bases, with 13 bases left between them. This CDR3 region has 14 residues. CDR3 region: CASSPRLGADTQYF. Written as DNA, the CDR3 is TGTGCCAGCAGTCCCAGACTAGGTGCAGATACGCAGTATTTT.

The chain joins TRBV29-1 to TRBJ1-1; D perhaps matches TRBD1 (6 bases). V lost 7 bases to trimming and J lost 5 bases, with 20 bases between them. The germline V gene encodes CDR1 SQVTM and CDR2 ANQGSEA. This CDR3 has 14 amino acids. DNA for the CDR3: TGCAGCGCCGGGTGGGGGGGCGACGGGACTGAAGCTTTCTTT. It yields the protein CSAGWGGDGTEAFF.

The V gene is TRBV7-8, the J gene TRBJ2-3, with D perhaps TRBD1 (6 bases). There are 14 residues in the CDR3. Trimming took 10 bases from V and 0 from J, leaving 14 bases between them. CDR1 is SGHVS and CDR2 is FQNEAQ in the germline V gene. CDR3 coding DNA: TGTGCCACCGGGGACAATCCTAGCACAGATACGCAGTATTTT. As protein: CATGDNPSTDTQYF.